These T cell receptor beta chains were read from a single sample in a study of shared clonotypes between healthy human individuals. Profiling relied on immunoSEQ multiplex PCR, and the TCRdb table lists in-frame clones only, not all of them. The profile shows nearly 750,000 clones, around 70% of them singletons. The source material was memory CD4+ T cells sorted from blood. The receptors shown here come from a woman aged 25-40 years in good health. The CDR3 runs from the conserved cysteine through the conserved F or W. D genes are given only for firm matches. Clone size appears in some rows only: once, few, many, or a class for an expanded clone.

TRBJ2-7	-	TRBV5-5	-	TGTGCCAGCAGCTTGTGGGGGTCAACCTACGAGCAGTACTTC	CASSLWGSTYEQYF
TRBJ2-1	-	TRBV30	TRBD2	TGTGCCTGGAGTGCCGGGACTAGCGGGTCCAATGAGCAGTTCTTC	CAWSAGTSGSNEQFF
TRBJ2-7	few	TRBV7-3	-	TGTGCCAGCAGCCCTAATCTAAGGGGAGATTCCGAGCAGTACTTC	CASSPNLRGDSEQYF
TRBJ2-7	-	TRBV27	TRBD1	TGTGCCAGCAGTTTCCGACACAACAGGGGGTCTAGCTACGAGCAGTACTTC	CASSFRHNRGSSYEQYF
TRBJ1-3	-	TRBV18	-	TGTGCCAGCTCACCTACAACCTACTCTGGAAACACCATATATTTT	CASSPTTYSGNTIYF
TRBJ2-5	-	TRBV5-1	-	TGCGCCAGCAGCATCCCGGGACAAAGACAAGAGACCCAGTACTTC	CASSIPGQRQETQYF
TRBJ2-3	few	TRBV7-3	-	TGTGCCAGCAGCCCTTCTCGTAACACAGATACGCAGTATTTT	CASSPSRNTDTQYF
TRBJ2-1	-	TRBV28	-	TGTGCCAGCAGCATAGCTACTACCTACAATGAGCAGTTCTTC	CASSIATTYNEQFF
TRBJ2-5	once	TRBV6-5	TRBD1	TGTGCCAGCACCGCACCCGGACAGGGCGTCGAGACCCAGTACTTC	CASTAPGQGVETQYF
TRBJ2-7	once	TRBV28	TRBD1	TGTGCCAGCAGTTATACAGGGGGCGGTCGCTACGAGCAGTACTTC	CASSYTGGGRYEQYF
TRBJ1-4	few	TRBV10-3	TRBD1	TGTGCCATCAGCCCCGGGACAGAGGGTGAAAAACTGTTTTTT	CAISPGTEGEKLFF
TRBJ1-3	-	TRBV28	TRBD1	TGTGCCAGCAGGACCGGGACAGGATCTTCTGGAAACACCATATATTTT	CASRTGTGSSGNTIYF
TRBJ1-1	once	TRBV6-6	-	TGTGCCAGCTCGCGCGGGGAAAACACTGAAGCTTTCTTT	CASSRGENTEAFF
TRBJ2-7	-	TRBV28	TRBD2	TGTGCCAGCAGCCCCCCAGGGAGGGGCTCCTACGAGCAGTACTTC	CASSPPGRGSYEQYF
TRBJ1-2	-	TRBV28	-	TGTGCCAGCAGTTCGACAGTTTCTAACTATGGCTACACCTTC	CASSSTVSNYGYTF
TRBJ2-1	once	TRBV14	TRBD1	TGTGCCAGCAGCCTTGACAGGGGTGTCTACAATGAGCAGTTCTTC	CASSLDRGVYNEQFF
TRBJ2-3	-	TRBV19	TRBD1	TGTGCCAGTAGTAAAGGGACAGGGCCCCTTAGCACAGATACGCAGTATTTT	CASSKGTGPLSTDTQYF
TRBJ1-1	-	TRBV6-1	-	TGTGCCAGCCGGATCGATGGGAGGAACACTGAAGCTTTCTTT	CASRIDGRNTEAFF
TRBJ1-5	-	TRBV7-2	-	TGTGCCAGCAGCTTAGTAGGGGACTCCAATCAGCCCCAGCATTTT	CASSLVGDSNQPQHF
TRBJ2-4	-	TRBV5-1	TRBD1	TGCGCCAGCAGCTTGGGGGACAGGGTGGTTCAGTACTTC	CASSLGDRVVQYF
TRBJ2-5	-	TRBV2	TRBD2	TGTGCCAGCAGTGAAGAGAGCGGGAGGTCCGGAAGGGCGACCCAGTACTTC	CASSEESGRSGRATQYF
TRBJ2-3	-	TRBV6-4	TRBD2	TGTGCCAGCAGTACACTAGCGGACACAGATACGCAGTATTTT	CASSTLADTDTQYF
TRBJ2-7	-	TRBV14	-	TGTGCCAGCAGCCAAGGGCTCCTATCGAAATACGAGCAGTACTTC	CASSQGLLSKYEQYF
TRBJ1-1	-	TRBV29-1	-	TGCAGCGTTGGTTACCGCCAGGACGAAGCTTTCTTT	CSVGYRQDEAFF
TRBJ1-4	-	TRBV18	-	TGTGCCAGCTCACCACGGGTGAGTGAAAAACTGTTTTTT	CASSPRVSEKLFF
TRBJ2-1	-	TRBV5-1	-	TGCGCCAGCAGGGTGGTAGGAGGGAGGCCTGAGCAGTTCTTC	CASRVVGGRPEQFF
TRBJ1-5	-	TRBV28	TRBD1	TGTGCCAGCAGTTCCCCACGGGACAGGGGGAATAGCAATCAGCCCCAGCATTTT	CASSSPRDRGNSNQPQHF
TRBJ1-1	few	TRBV29-1	-	TGCAGCGTTGAAGATGGGTCGAGGGTTAAAGCTTTCTTT	CSVEDGSRVKAFF
TRBJ2-1	-	TRBV6-6	-	TGTGCCAGCAGTTACTTAGCCGAGCAGTTCTTC	CASSYLAEQFF
TRBJ1-4	-	TRBV27	-	TGTGCCAGCAGTCCCCGAGCGACACGGGGTATTGGGGAAAAACTGTTTTTT	CASSPRATRGIGEKLFF
TRBJ2-7	-	TRBV5-1	TRBD2	TGCGCCAGCAGCTTGGCGGAGCGGGAGGGCCTTGGGGGCGAGCAGTACTTC	CASSLAEREGLGGEQYF
TRBJ2-5	-	TRBV18	-	TGTGCCAGCTCACCGCAGGGACGTGATACAGAGACCCAGTACTTC	CASSPQGRDTETQYF
TRBJ2-5	-	TRBV5-1	TRBD1	TGCGCCAGCAGCTTGGCCGGGGACAGCCAAGAGACCCAGTACTTC	CASSLAGDSQETQYF
TRBJ2-5	few	TRBV27	-	TGTGCCAGCAGTTTCTCTTACCAAGAGACCCAGTACTTC	CASSFSYQETQYF
TRBJ2-7	-	TRBV19	TRBD2	TGTGCCAGTAGTGCCCGGACTAGCGGGAGGGCCTGGTCGGGCGAGCAGTACTTC	CASSARTSGRAWSGEQYF
TRBJ2-5	-	TRBV9	TRBD2	TGTGCCAGCGGAGGTAGCGGGCCTCAAGAGACCCAGTACTTC	CASGGSGPQETQYF
TRBJ1-3	many	TRBV5-4	TRBD1	TGTGCCAGCAGCTCGGGACAGGACTCTGGAAACACCATATATTTT	CASSSGQDSGNTIYF
TRBJ2-3	few	TRBV2	TRBD2	TGTGCCAGCATTGCGAGACTAGCACAGAATACGCAGTATTTT	CASIARLAQNTQYF
TRBJ2-5	-	TRBV10-2	TRBD1	TGCGCCAGCAGTGAGGAGGGACAGCAAGAGACCCAGTACTTC	CASSEEGQQETQYF
TRBJ2-7	-	TRBV28	-	TGTGCCAGCAGTTTATCCTTGCGTCTAAATCCCTCCTACGAGCAGTACTTC	CASSLSLRLNPSYEQYF
TRBJ2-7	-	TRBV11-1	TRBD2	TGTGCCAGCAGCGCTTCTAGCGGGTATTACGAGCAGTACTTC	CASSASSGYYEQYF
TRBJ1-6	-	TRBV5-1	-	TGCGCCAGCAGCTTGGCCGGTAGGGAAAGATCACCCCTCCACTTT	CASSLAGRERSPLHF
TRBJ2-1	-	TRBV9	-	TGTGCCAGCAGCGTGAGGGGGGCCGCGAACAATGAGCAGTTCTTC	CASSVRGAANNEQFF
TRBJ1-1	-	TRBV11-2	-	TGTGCCAGCAGACGTGATCTGGTCACTGAAGCTTTCTTT	CASRRDLVTEAFF
TRBJ1-1	-	TRBV11-2	-	TGTGCCAGCAGCGAAAGTGGGGGGCGCAGGACTGAAGCTTTCTTT	CASSESGGRRTEAFF
TRBJ1-1	-	TRBV4-1	-	TGCGCCAGCAGCCAAGGCCGAGCAGGAAACACTGAAGCTTTCTTT	CASSQGRAGNTEAFF
TRBJ2-7	-	TRBV28	-	TGTGCCAGCAGACTGACAGGATACGAGCAGTACTTC	CASRLTGYEQYF
TRBJ1-3	-	TRBV4-1	-	TGCGCCAGCAGCCAGTCCAAAGCTGGAAACACCATATATTTT	CASSQSKAGNTIYF
TRBJ1-4	-	TRBV6-1	TRBD1	TGTGCCAGCAGTGCACAAAGGACAGGAGTAAGGTTT	CASSAQRTGVRF
TRBJ1-5	few	TRBV27	TRBD1	TGTGCCAGCAGTTTTTTTGGGACAGGGGATCAGCCCCAGCATTTT	CASSFFGTGDQPQHF
TRBJ1-2	-	TRBV6-5	TRBD1	TGTGCCAGCAGTTCGGACAGGGAGGGGTATGGCTACACCTTC	CASSSDREGYGYTF
TRBJ2-7	once	TRBV29-1	-	TGCAGCGCGTCGATAAACTACGAGCAGTACTTC	CSASINYEQYF
TRBJ2-3	few	TRBV7-9	TRBD2	TGTGCCATAACTAGCGGGATAGGTGTGGATACGCAGTATTTT	CAITSGIGVDTQYF
TRBJ2-5	-	TRBV20-1	-	TGCAGCCTAGGGCAGGGGACCCAGTACTTC	CSLGQGTQYF
TRBJ1-3	-	TRBV9	-	TGTGCCAGCAGGGGGACAGGAAACACCATATATTTT	CASRGTGNTIYF
TRBJ1-1	-	TRBV18	TRBD1	TGTGCCAGCTCACCGGGGACAGCCATGAACACTGAAGCTTTCTTT	CASSPGTAMNTEAFF
TRBJ2-4	-	TRBV19	TRBD1	TGTGCCAGTCGACCTCACCTCGGACAGGGAAACATTCAGTACTTC	CASRPHLGQGNIQYF
TRBJ2-5	-	TRBV4-1	-	TGCGCCAGCAGCCAAGTTTTCGGGACCCAGTACTTC	CASSQVFGTQYF
TRBJ2-7	few	TRBV5-1	TRBD2	TGCGCCAGCAGCTCGCTAGCGGGAGGGCCAGGGGAGCAGTACTTC	CASSSLAGGPGEQYF